The 5 T cell receptor beta chains listed next were all sequenced from one sample in a study of CD8 T cells in ankylosing spondylitis (dated by TCRdb to 2016 to 2017). The protocol used for the library was 5' RACE. The sample was run on an Illumina HiSeq 2500. TCRdb redid the processing of the public reads, applying fastp at Q25 and MiXCR, and retained in-frame beta chains. Each record represents a unique CDR3 protein, reported with the most common genes and DNA among its rows. For this sample the table gives roughly 230,000 distinct CDR3 sequences, of which 18% were detected only once. About a third of the sample is held by the ten biggest clonotypes. The sample was blood, either unsorted or a sorted T cell fraction (not recorded which). Source of these receptors: a male donor with ankylosing spondylitis or in good health (not recorded which).

This clonotype showed up many times. V and J are TRBV7-9 and TRBJ1-1; 8 bases fit TRBD1. The V gene end was trimmed by 5 bases and the J gene end by 1 base; junction bases not matched to a gene: 9. This CDR3 is built from 16 residues. Per germline, CDR1 SEHNR and CDR2 FQNEAQ (reference sequence). The CDR3 region has the DNA TGTGCCAGCAGCCGTTTGGCAGGGGGCGCGAACACTGAAGCTTTCTTT. This translates into CASSRLAGGANTEAFF.

The J gene is TRBJ2-5, the V gene TRBV29-1; D not certain. CDR1 SQVTM and CDR2 ANQGSEA come from the germline V gene. This CDR3 is built from 12 residues. Trimming pared 3 bases from V and 4 bases from J, leaving 9 bases between. The CDR3, as DNA: TGCAGCGTTGAGCTGGGCGGAGAGACCCAGTACTTC. Residues: CSVELGGETQYF. Looking up the rest from reference TRBV29-1 and TRBJ2-5 gives the full variable domain: SAVISQKPSRDICQRGTSLTIQCQVDSQVTMMFWYRQQPGQSLTLIATANQGSEATYESGFVIDKFPISRPNLTFSTLTVSNMSPEDSSIYLCSVELGGETQYFGPGTRLLVL.

The rearrangement links TRBV27 to TRBJ2-2, with 16 positions matching TRBD2. V lost 0 bases and J lost 4; bases outside the gene matches: 2. Germline loops: CDR1 MNHEY, CDR2 SMNVEV (reference sequence). The CDR3 consists of 18 residues. CDR3 region: CASSLSGTSGRATGELFF. In DNA, the CDR3 is TGTGCCAGCAGTTTATCAGGGACTAGCGGGAGGGCCACCGGGGAGCTGTTTTTT.

This clonotype has just a few counts. The chain links TRBV20-1 to TRBJ2-5, with 8 bases identical to TRBD2. The ends lost 0 bases at V and 5 bases at J; junction bases unmatched: 14. The CDR3 is 17 residues long. CDR1 and CDR2 from the germline V gene are DFQATT and SNEGSKA (reference sequence). CDR3 protein: CSARDRGAGTSTETQYF. Written as DNA, the CDR3 is TGCAGTGCTAGAGATAGAGGGGCCGGGACTAGTACCGAGACCCAGTACTTC.

The chain is built from TRBV6-2 or TRBV6-3 and TRBJ2-1; 7 nucleotides line up with TRBD2. The CDR3 is 18 residues long. Germline loops: CDR1 MNHEY, CDR2 SVGEGT. V shed 7 bases and J 7 bases; nucleotides not matched to a gene: 22. The CDR3 sequence: CASTYRPGLAASGNEQFF. The CDR3 DNA reads as TGTGCCAGCACCTATCGACCGGGGCTAGCGGCCTCGGGAAATGAGCAGTTCTTC.